This TCR beta chain is drawn from a study of blood T cell repertoires in COVID-19. Study-wide background: T cells, B-cell-depleted T cells, or PBMCs provided the cDNA or gDNA that served as material.

Original methodology: Amplification of reference gene primers provided the estimated nucleated cell counts. Profiling relied on immunoSEQ multiplex PCR, and the TCRdb table lists in-frame clones only, not all of them. The V and J calls and clone size come from that table; D and trimming were worked out from the DNA. The profile shows approximately 160,000 clones, 85% to 95% of them singletons. Per the germline V gene, CDR1 is LNHNV and CDR2 is YYDKDF (reference sequence). The length of the CDR3 is 17 residues. V gave up 0 bases and J gave up 4 bases, with 19 bases separating them. The TCR was taken from a man between 45 and 60 years old with acute or convalescent COVID-19. Source material: peripheral blood. V usage is TRBV15 and J usage is TRBJ2-7; the D gene is possibly TRBD2 (6 bases). This CDR3 is CATSRDRGLARGYEQYF. As DNA, the CDR3 is TGTGCCACCAGCAGAGATCGTGGGCTAGCGAGAGGTTACGAGCAGTACTTC.